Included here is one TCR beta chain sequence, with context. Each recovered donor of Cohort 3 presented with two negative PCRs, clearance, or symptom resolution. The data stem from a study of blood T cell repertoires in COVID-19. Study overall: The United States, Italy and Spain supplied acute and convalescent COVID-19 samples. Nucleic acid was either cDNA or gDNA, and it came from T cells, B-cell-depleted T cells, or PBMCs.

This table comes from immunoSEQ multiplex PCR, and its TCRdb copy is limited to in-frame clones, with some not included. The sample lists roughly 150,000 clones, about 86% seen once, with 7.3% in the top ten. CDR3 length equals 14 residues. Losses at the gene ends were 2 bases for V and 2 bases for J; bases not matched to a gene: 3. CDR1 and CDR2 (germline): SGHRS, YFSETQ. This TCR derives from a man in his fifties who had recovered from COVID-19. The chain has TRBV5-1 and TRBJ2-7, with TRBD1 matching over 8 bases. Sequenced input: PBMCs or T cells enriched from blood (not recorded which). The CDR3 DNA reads TGCGCCAGCAGCTTACAGGGGGTTCCCTACGAGCAGTACTTC. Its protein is CASSLQGVPYEQYF.